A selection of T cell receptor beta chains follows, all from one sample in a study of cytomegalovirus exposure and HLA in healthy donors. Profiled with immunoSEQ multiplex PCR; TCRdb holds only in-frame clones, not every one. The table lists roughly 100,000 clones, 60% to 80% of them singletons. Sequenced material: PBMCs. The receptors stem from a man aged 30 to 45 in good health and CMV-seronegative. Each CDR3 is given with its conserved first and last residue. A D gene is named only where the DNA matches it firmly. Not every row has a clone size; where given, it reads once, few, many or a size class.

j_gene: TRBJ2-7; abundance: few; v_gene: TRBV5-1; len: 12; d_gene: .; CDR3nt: TGCGCCAGCAGCTTGGCCGGGAACGAGCAGTACTTC; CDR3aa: CASSLAGNEQYF
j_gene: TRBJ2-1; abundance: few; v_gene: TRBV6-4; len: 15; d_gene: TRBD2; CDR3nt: TGTGCCAGCAGTGACCAAGCGGGAGACTACAATGAGCAGTTCTTC; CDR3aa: CASSDQAGDYNEQFF
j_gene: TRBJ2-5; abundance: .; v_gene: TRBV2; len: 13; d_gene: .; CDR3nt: TGTGCCAGCTACCGGGACACAGAAGAGACCCAGTACTTC; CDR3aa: CASYRDTEETQYF
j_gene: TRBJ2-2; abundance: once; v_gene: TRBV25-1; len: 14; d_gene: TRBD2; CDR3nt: TGTGCCAGCAGTGACCCCGGGACTAGCGGGGAGCTGTTTTTT; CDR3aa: CASSDPGTSGELFF
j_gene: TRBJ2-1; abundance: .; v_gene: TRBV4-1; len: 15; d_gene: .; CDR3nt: TGCGCCAGCAGCTCCACGGGGACTCTCTCCCCACTACAGTTCTTC; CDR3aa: CASSSTGTLSPLQFF
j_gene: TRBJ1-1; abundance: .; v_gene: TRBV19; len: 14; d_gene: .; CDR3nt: TGTGCCAGTAGTAAGTGGAAAGGAGACACTGAAGCTTTCTTT; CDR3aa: CASSKWKGDTEAFF
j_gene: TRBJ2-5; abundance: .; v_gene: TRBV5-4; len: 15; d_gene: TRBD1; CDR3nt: TGTGCCAGCAGCTCCGGGACAGGGCAGAGAGAGACCCAGTACTTC; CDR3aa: CASSSGTGQRETQYF
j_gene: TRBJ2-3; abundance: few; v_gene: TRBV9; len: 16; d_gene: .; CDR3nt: TGTGCCAGCAGCCGCCGGGGGAGTGTCTTCACAGATACGCAGTATTTT; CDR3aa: CASSRRGSVFTDTQYF
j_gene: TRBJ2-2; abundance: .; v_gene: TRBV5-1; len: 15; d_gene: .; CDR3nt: TGCGCCAGCAGCTTGGTTGGGGTAGACACCGGGAAGCTGTTTTTT; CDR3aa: CASSLVGVDTGKLFF
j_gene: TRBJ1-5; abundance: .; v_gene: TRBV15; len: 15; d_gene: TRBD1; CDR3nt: TGTGCCACCAGCACCCGGACAGGGTCGAATCAGCCCCAGCATTTT; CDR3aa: CATSTRTGSNQPQHF
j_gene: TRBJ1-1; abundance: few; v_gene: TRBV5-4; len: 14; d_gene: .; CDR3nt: TGTGCCAGCAGCTTGTACTCCTCGAACACTGAAGCTTTCTTT; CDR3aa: CASSLYSSNTEAFF